These 29 T cell receptor beta chains originate from one sample sequenced in a study of cytomegalovirus exposure and HLA in healthy donors. This PCR relied on a set of 60 Vbeta primers and 13 Jbeta primers. The protocol was immunoSEQ multiplex PCR, while the TCRdb copy is restricted to in-frame clones and leaves out a portion. This sample carries about 130,000 clones, with 2% to 2.5% going to the ten biggest clones. Sequencing was carried out using PBMCs. These receptors all stem from a man aged 35 to 55 in good health and CMV-seronegative.

The gene calls are TRBV5-1 and TRBJ1-4; 7 bases map to TRBD1. V gave up 1 base and J gave up 4 bases; unmatched junction bases: 1. This CDR3 is built from 14 residues. Germline CDR1 reads SGHRS; CDR2 reads YFSETQ. CDR3 coding DNA: TGCGCCAGCAGCTTGACAGGGGTTAATGAAAAACTGTTTTTT. Its translation: CASSLTGVNEKLFF.

V is TRBV27 and J is TRBJ2-7, with 10 bases matching TRBD2. J lost 6 bases, V lost 4 bases, and 12 bases had no gene match. The CDR3 runs 16 residues. CDR1 MNHEY and CDR2 SMNVEV come from the germline V gene (reference sequence). The CDR3 DNA sequence: TGTGCCAGCAGTTCCTGGACTAGCGGAAGGCAGGGCGAGCAGTACTTC. Residues: CASSSWTSGRQGEQYF.

The V and J genes are TRBV4-2 and TRBJ2-7; TRBD2 agrees at 11 bases. Trimming removed 0 bases from V and 1 base from J; junction bases left unmatched: 8. The CDR3 length is 18 residues. CDR1 LGHNA and CDR2 YNFKEQ come from the germline V gene. The DNA of the CDR3 is TGTGCCAGCAGCCAAGAGGGACTAGCGGAATTCCGATCCTACGAGCAGTACTTC. It translates to CASSQEGLAEFRSYEQYF.

V usage is TRBV7-9 and J usage is TRBJ1-1; no clear D. Germline V gene lookup returns CDR1 SEHNR and CDR2 FQNEAQ (reference sequence). V was pared by 1 base and J by 1 base, with 7 bases between. The CDR3 contains 14 residues. This CDR3 is CASSLVAQNTEAFF. CDR3 nucleotide sequence: TGTGCCAGCAGCTTAGTCGCGCAGAACACTGAAGCTTTCTTT.

The chain combines TRBV7-2 with TRBJ2-7, with D possibly being TRBD2 (5 bases). Trimming stripped 1 base from V and 4 bases from J, with 14 bases between. From germline, CDR1 is SGHTA and CDR2 FQGNSA. The CDR3 extends over 15 amino acids. The CDR3 DNA is TGTGCCAGCAGCTTAGGTGTCGGGATAGGGTACGAGCAGTACTTC. Amino acids: CASSLGVGIGYEQYF.

The genes are TRBV5-4 and TRBJ2-1; D is unresolved. Between the trimmed V and J ends, which lost 3 bases and 4 bases, there was a span of 14 bases. This CDR3 has 15 amino acids. The germline gives CDR1 SGHNT, CDR2 YYREEE (reference sequence). The CDR3 here is CASSSLSRQYNEQFF. The CDR3 nucleotides are TGTGCCAGCAGCTCCCTTAGCCGTCAGTACAATGAGCAGTTCTTC.

The genes are TRBV7-9 and TRBJ2-5; the D gene is possibly TRBD2 (6 bases). This CDR3 comprises 15 residues. Trimming cost V 4 bases and J 3 bases, with 15 bases left between them. Per germline, CDR1 SEHNR and CDR2 FQNEAQ (reference sequence). CDR3 amino acids: CASSSPTSGKETQYF. CDR3 coding DNA: TGTGCCAGCAGCTCTCCGACTAGTGGTAAAGAGACCCAGTACTTC.

The rearrangement joins TRBV11-3 to TRBJ1-1, with D possibly TRBD1 on 6 matching bases. Germline assignment: CDR1 SGHNT and CDR2 YENEEA. V lost 7 bases and J 0 bases, leaving 12 bases between the germline ends. The CDR3 is 14 residues long. CDR3 DNA sequence: TGTGCCAGCACCCTAGGGGGAGTGAACACTGAAGCTTTCTTT. Protein product: CASTLGGVNTEAFF.

The chain links TRBV5-6 to TRBJ2-5; 7 bases align to TRBD1. The CDR3 spans 14 residues. With V trimmed by 4 bases and J by 5 bases, 8 bases remained unmatched. The germline V gene has CDR1 SGHDT and CDR2 YYEEEE. The CDR3 sequence: CASSDDRVAETQYF. The CDR3 DNA reads as TGTGCCAGCAGCGACGACAGGGTAGCGGAGACCCAGTACTTC.

The rearrangement links TRBV20-1 to TRBJ1-2; no clear D gene. CDR1 is DFQATT, CDR2 SNEGSKA, per germline (reference sequence). V shed 0 bases and J shed 7 bases, with 6 bases lying between them. The CDR3 sequence is 11 residues long. CDR3 loop: CSARDISGYTF. The CDR3 DNA is TGCAGTGCTAGAGATATTTCTGGCTACACCTTC.

As DNA, the CDR3 is TGCAGCGTGTGGGGCCCCTACGAGCAGTACTTC. Translating gives CSVWGPYEQYF. This chain joins TRBV29-1 and TRBJ2-7; perhaps TRBD1 as D (5 bases). Trimming took 6 bases from V and 2 from J, leaving 8 bases between them. Germline V gives CDR1 SQVTM, CDR2 ANQGSEA. The CDR3 contains 11 residues.

This chain's CDR3 is CASSLEGLAVTDTQYF. CDR3 nucleotides: TGTGCCAGCAGCTTAGAGGGACTAGCGGTCACAGATACGCAGTATTTT. The chain has TRBV7-2 and TRBJ2-3; TRBD2 matches at 11 bases. The CDR3 runs to 16 residues. V was clipped by 1 base and J by 2 bases; unmatched bases: 2. CDR1 and CDR2 (germline): SGHTA, FQGNSA.

V and J are TRBV5-4 and TRBJ2-6, with 7 bases matching TRBD2. CDR3 size: 12 residues. Germline V gene lookup returns CDR1 SGHNT and CDR2 YYREEE (reference sequence). In DNA, the CDR3 is TGTGTCGAGGGAGGGGTCTTCAACGTCCTGACTTTC. Amino acids: CVEGGVFNVLTF.

This sequence joins TRBV7-6 and TRBJ2-7, with 10 bases that match TRBD2. CDR3 length: 17 residues. The trim removed 1 base at V and 3 bases at J, leaving 9 bases unmatched. Germline values: CDR1 SGHVS, CDR2 FNYEAQ. DNA for the CDR3: TGTGCCAGCAGCTTAGTGGTTGTGTCTAGCGGGAGCTACGAGCAGTACTTC. It is translated as CASSLVVVSSGSYEQYF.

The V call is TRBV18, the J call TRBJ2-5, with 12 bases lining up with TRBD2. Trimming took 6 bases from V and 5 from J; bases not matched to a gene: 7. This CDR3 has 15 amino acids. CDR1 and CDR2 (germline): KGHSH, LQKENI. The DNA for the CDR3 is TGTGCCAGCTCCTCTAGACTAGCGGGAGATGAGACCCAGTACTTC. It is translated as CASSSRLAGDETQYF.

J is TRBJ1-5 and V is TRBV10-3, with 8 bases that match TRBD1. CDR1 and CDR2 from the germline V gene are ENHRY and SYGVKD. Trimming cost V 5 bases and J 5 bases; bases outside gene matches: 2. This CDR3 spans 13 amino acids. The CDR3 DNA follows: TGTGCCATCAGTCCGGACAGGGATCAGCCCCAGCATTTT. Protein sequence: CAISPDRDQPQHF.

The chain has TRBV7-2 and TRBJ1-1; 9 bases agree with TRBD1. CDR1 and CDR2 from the germline V gene are SGHTA and FQGNSA. This CDR3 is built from 15 residues. Trimming removed 3 bases from V and 0 bases from J; junction bases left unmatched: 2. In DNA form, the CDR3 reads TGTGCCAGCAGCTTTACAGGGGGCATGAACACTGAAGCTTTCTTT. Translating gives CASSFTGGMNTEAFF.

The chain uses TRBV29-1 and TRBJ2-1; tentatively, D is TRBD2 (5 bases). V lost 4 bases, J lost 0 bases, and 16 bases lay in between. The length of the CDR3 is 16 residues. Germline CDR1 SQVTM, CDR2 ANQGSEA. The CDR3 is CSVGQVASSSYNEQFF. The CDR3 nucleotides are TGCAGCGTTGGTCAAGTAGCGTCAAGCTCCTACAATGAGCAGTTCTTC.

The CDR3 region has the DNA TGCAGCGTTGACGGGATGAACACTGAAGCTTTCTTT. The encoded protein is CSVDGMNTEAFF. The chain links TRBV29-1 to TRBJ1-1; unclear D gene. Germline lookup yields CDR1 SQVTM and CDR2 ANQGSEA. V was shortened by 3 bases and J by 0 bases, with 5 bases between the two germline ends. The CDR3 is 12 residues long. Looking up the rest from reference TRBV29-1 and TRBJ1-1 gives the full variable domain: SAVISQKPSRDICQRGTSLTIQCQVDSQVTMMFWYRQQPGQSLTLIATANQGSEATYESGFVIDKFPISRPNLTFSTLTVSNMSPEDSSIYLCSVDGMNTEAFFGQGTRLTVV.

This sequence joins TRBV11-3 and TRBJ2-7; D perhaps matches TRBD2 (6 bases). The V end lost 5 bases, the J end lost 3 bases, and 14 bases lay between the germline ends. This CDR3 is 14 amino acids long. Germline-derived CDR1 and CDR2 are SGHNT and YENEEA. CDR3: CASSAAGRNYEQYF. CDR3 in DNA: TGTGCCAGCAGCGCCGCGGGACGGAACTACGAGCAGTACTTC.

This chain joins TRBV19 and TRBJ2-7; D ambiguous. CDR3 length: 17 amino acids. CDR1 and CDR2 (germline): LNHDA, SQIVND (reference sequence). Trimming took 4 bases from V and 2 from J, leaving 21 bases between them. The CDR3 loop is CASSRGESEIPTYEQYF. For the CDR3, the DNA is TGTGCCAGTAGTAGAGGAGAATCGGAAATCCCCACCTACGAGCAGTACTTC.

The rearrangement joins TRBV5-1 to TRBJ1-2; 10 bases are shared with TRBD1. The germline CDR1 and CDR2 sequences are SGHRS and YFSETQ. Trimming at V came to 4 bases and at J to 1 base, leaving 4 bases not matched to a gene. The CDR3 spans 15 residues. The CDR3 DNA is TGCGCCAGCAGCGACAGGGGGCTCGTTAACTATGGCTACACCTTC. The encoded protein is CASSDRGLVNYGYTF.

The chain uses TRBV4-3 and TRBJ2-3; a possible D gene is TRBD2 (6 bases). The CDR3 consists of 14 residues. The germline V gene has CDR1 LGHNA and CDR2 YSLEER. V shed 5 bases and J shed 6 bases, with 15 bases lying between them. CDR3 in DNA: TGCGCCAGCAGCTTTAGCGGTTCGGAGGATACGCAGTATTTT. As protein: CASSFSGSEDTQYF.

The V and J genes are TRBV19 and TRBJ1-5; tentatively, D is TRBD1 (5 bases). The CDR3 loop spans 15 amino acids. V lost 3 bases to trimming and J lost 2 bases, with 11 bases between them. Germline-derived CDR1 and CDR2 are LNHDA and SQIVND (reference sequence). CDR3 residues: CASSMAGYGNQPQHF. CDR3 nucleotide sequence: TGTGCCAGTAGTATGGCAGGGTACGGCAATCAGCCCCAGCATTTT.

The gene calls are TRBV5-1 and TRBJ2-6; no clear D. Germline V lookup: CDR1 SGHRS, CDR2 YFSETQ. V lost 5 bases, J lost 0 bases, and 6 bases lay in between. CDR3 length equals 14 residues. Here the CDR3 reads CASSASSGANVLTF. The CDR3 DNA sequence: TGCGCCAGCAGTGCGAGCTCTGGGGCCAACGTCCTGACTTTC.

V gene TRBV9 combines with J gene TRBJ1-4; no reliable D call. The CDR3 runs to 13 residues. Germline CDR1 reads SGDLS; CDR2 reads YYNGEE. Trimming cost V 4 bases and J 7 bases, with 11 bases left between them. Here the CDR3 reads CASSFRSGEKLFF. CDR3 coding DNA: TGTGCCAGCAGCTTCCGGAGCGGTGAAAAACTGTTTTTT. Combining the CDR3 with reference TRBV9 and TRBJ1-4 gives the whole variable domain DSGVTQTPKHLITATGQRVTLRCSPRSGDLSVYWYQQSLDQGLQFLIQYYNGEERAKGNILERFSAQQFPDLHSELNLSSLELGDSALYFCASSFRSGEKLFFGSGTQLSVL.

The CDR3: CASSVLVRRESLLPVSEQFF. For the CDR3, the DNA is TGTGCCAGCAGCGTTCTTGTTCGGCGGGAGTCCCTCCTCCCAGTTAGTGAGCAGTTCTTC. This chain links TRBV7-8 with TRBJ2-1; 7 bases align to TRBD2. This CDR3 comprises 20 residues. The V and J ends lost 5 bases and 9 bases, in that order; junction bases with no gene match: 28. From germline, CDR1 is SGHVS and CDR2 FQNEAQ.

This sequence joins TRBV14 and TRBJ1-1; perhaps TRBD1 as D (6 bases). Germline lookup yields CDR1 SGHDN and CDR2 FVKESK. Trimming removed 1 base at V and 5 bases at J, with 11 bases between. The CDR3 is made up of 14 amino acids. This CDR3 reads CASSQAGHLTEAFF. The CDR3 region has the DNA TGTGCCAGCAGCCAAGCGGGACACCTAACTGAAGCTTTCTTT.

DNA of the CDR3: TGTGCCTGGAGTGTTACAGTGCACAATGAGCAGTTCTTC. This translates into CAWSVTVHNEQFF. The chain has TRBV30 and TRBJ2-1, with D uncertain. CDR1 is GTSNPN, CDR2 SVGIG, per germline (reference sequence). V gave up 0 bases and J gave up 5 bases, with 8 bases separating them. The CDR3 runs to 13 residues.